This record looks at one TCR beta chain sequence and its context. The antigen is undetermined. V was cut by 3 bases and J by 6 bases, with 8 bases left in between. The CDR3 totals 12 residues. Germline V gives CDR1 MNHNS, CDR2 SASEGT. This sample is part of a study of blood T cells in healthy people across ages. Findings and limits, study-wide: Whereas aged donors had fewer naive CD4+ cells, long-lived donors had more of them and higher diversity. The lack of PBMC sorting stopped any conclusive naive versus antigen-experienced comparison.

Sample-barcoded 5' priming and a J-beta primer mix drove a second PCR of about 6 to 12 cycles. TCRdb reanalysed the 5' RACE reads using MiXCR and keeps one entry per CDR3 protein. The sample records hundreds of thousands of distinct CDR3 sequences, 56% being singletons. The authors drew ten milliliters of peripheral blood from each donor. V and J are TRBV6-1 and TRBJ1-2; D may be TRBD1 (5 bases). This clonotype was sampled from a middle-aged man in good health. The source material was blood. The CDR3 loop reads CASSDPTDGYTF. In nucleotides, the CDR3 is TGTGCCAGCAGTGACCCGACAGATGGCTACACCTTC.